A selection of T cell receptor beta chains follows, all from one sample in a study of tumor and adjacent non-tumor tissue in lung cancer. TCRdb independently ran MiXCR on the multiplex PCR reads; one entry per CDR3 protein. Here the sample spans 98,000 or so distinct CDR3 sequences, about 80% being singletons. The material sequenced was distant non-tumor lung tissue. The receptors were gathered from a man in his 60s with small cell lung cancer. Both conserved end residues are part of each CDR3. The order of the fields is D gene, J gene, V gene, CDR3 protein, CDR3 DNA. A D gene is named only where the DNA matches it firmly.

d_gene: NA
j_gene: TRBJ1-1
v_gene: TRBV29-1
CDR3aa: CSGWQNTKVLF
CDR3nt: TGCAGTGGTTGGCAGAACACTAAAGTTTTGTTT

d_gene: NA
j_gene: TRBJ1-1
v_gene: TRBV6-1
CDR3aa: CAIQEGGVGRTEVFF
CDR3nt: TGTGCCATCCAGGAGGGAGGCGTTGGGAGAACTGAAGTTTTCTTT

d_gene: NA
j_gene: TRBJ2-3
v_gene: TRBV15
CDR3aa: CATIRELQDSDTQYF
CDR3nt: TGTGCCACCATCAGAGAACTCCAGGACTCGGATACGCAATATTTT

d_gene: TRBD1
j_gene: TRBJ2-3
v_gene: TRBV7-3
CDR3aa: CAISLRQGMSDTQYF
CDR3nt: TGTGCCATCAGCTTACGACAGGGGATGTCAGATACTCAGTATTTT